A selection of T cell receptor beta chains follows, all from one sample in a study of radiotherapy plus CTLA-4 blockade in lung cancer. Assay used: immunoSEQ multiplex PCR; TCRdb lists only in-frame clones, some missing. The data contain 65,000 to 85,000 clones, around 77% of them singletons. Source: peripheral blood, taken from a patient treated with radiotherapy plus ipilimumab. The origin of the receptors is a human donor with non-small cell lung cancer whose response to radiotherapy plus ipilimumab could not be evaluated. Some clones in this sample may be carry-over from other donors' samples. CDR3s include the opening cysteine and the closing phenylalanine or tryptophan. The D gene is left open where the match is weak. Not all rows give a size; the values are once, few, many and, for expanded clones, a class.

v_call	clone_size	d_call	j_call	cdr3_nt	cdr3_aa
TRBV29-1	-	-	TRBJ1-1	TGCAGCGTTGTCTTCGTCGGGGGTATGAACACTGAAGCTTTCTTT	CSVVFVGGMNTEAFF
TRBV9	-	-	TRBJ2-3	TGTGCCAGCAGCGTAGGGGGCGGGACCAACACAGATACGCAGTATTTT	CASSVGGGTNTDTQYF
TRBV5-1	-	TRBD1	TRBJ2-2	TGCGCCAGCAGCTTGATGGGACAGGATCCCGGGGAGCTGTTTTTT	CASSLMGQDPGELFF
TRBV28	-	-	TRBJ1-2	TGTGCCAGCAGACAGGGTGGTATAGGTGGCTACACCTTC	CASRQGGIGGYTF
TRBV29-1	-	-	TRBJ2-7	TGCAGCGCCCGACGGGCCGGGGACGAGCAGTACTTC	CSARRAGDEQYF
TRBV7-6	-	-	TRBJ2-7	TGTGCCAGCAGCTTAGTAGACACCTCCTACGAGCAGTACTTC	CASSLVDTSYEQYF
TRBV5-1	-	TRBD2	TRBJ2-3	TGCGCCAGCAGCTTGGAGCGGGGGACAGATACGCAGTATTTT	CASSLERGTDTQYF
TRBV28	-	TRBD1	TRBJ2-7	TGTGCCAGCAGTGGGACAGCTCCTGCGACCGACGTCTGGGAGCAGTACTTC	CASSGTAPATDVWEQYF
TRBV28	-	-	TRBJ1-5	TGTGCCAGCAGTCCAGGGGTTAATCAGCCCCAGCATTTT	CASSPGVNQPQHF
TRBV9	once	-	TRBJ2-7	TGTGCCAGCAGCGTAGACCCCAAAAGTAGCTCCTACGAGCAGTACTTC	CASSVDPKSSSYEQYF
TRBV18	-	-	TRBJ1-3	TGTGCCAGCTCACCCGGACAAGGGGGAAACACCATATATTTT	CASSPGQGGNTIYF